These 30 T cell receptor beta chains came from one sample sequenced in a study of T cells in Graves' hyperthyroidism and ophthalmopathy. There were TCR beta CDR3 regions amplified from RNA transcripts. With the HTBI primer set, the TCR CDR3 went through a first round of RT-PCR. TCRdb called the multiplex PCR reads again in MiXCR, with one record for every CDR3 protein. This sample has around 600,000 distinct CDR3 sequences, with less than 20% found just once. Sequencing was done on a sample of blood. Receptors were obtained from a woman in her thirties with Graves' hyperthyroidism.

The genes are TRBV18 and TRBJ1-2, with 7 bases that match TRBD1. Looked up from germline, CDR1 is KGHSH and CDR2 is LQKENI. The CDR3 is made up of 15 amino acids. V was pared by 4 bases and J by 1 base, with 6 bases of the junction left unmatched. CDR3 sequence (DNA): TGTGCCAGCTCACGCACCCGGGACAGTAACTATGGCTACACCTTC. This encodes CASSRTRDSNYGYTF.

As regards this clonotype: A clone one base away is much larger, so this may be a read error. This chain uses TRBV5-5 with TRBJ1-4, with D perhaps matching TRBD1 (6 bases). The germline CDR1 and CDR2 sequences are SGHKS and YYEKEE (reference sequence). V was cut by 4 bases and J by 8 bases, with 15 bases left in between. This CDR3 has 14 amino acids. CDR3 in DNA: TGTGCCAGCAGCCCTGCACACAGGGAGGAAAAACTGTTTTTT. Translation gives CASSPAHREEKLFF.

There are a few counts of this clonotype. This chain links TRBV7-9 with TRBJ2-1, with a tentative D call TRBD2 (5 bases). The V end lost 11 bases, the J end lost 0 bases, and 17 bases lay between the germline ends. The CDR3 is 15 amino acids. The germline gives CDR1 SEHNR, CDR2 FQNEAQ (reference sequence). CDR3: CAVGESPGSYNEQFF. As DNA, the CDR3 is TGTGCCGTCGGGGAGTCTCCCGGCTCCTACAATGAGCAGTTCTTC.

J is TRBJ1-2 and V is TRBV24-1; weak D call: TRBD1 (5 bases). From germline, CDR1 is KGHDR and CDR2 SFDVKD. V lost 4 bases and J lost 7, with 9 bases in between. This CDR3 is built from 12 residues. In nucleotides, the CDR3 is TGTGCCACCAGTGAGGGACTGAGTGGCTACACCTTC. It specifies CATSEGLSGYTF.

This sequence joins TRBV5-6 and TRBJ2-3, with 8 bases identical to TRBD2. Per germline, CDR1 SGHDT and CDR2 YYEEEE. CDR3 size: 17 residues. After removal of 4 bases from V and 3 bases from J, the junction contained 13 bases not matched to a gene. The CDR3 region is CASSHPTSGRWTDTQYF. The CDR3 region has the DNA TGTGCCAGCAGCCACCCGACGAGCGGGAGATGGACAGATACGCAGTATTTT.

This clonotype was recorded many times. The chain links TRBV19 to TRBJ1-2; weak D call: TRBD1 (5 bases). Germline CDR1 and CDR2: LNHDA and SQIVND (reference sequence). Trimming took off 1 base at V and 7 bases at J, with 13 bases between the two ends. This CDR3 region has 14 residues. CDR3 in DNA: TGTGCCAGTAGTATAGTTGACAGCTTAGGTGGCTACACCTTC. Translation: CASSIVDSLGGYTF.

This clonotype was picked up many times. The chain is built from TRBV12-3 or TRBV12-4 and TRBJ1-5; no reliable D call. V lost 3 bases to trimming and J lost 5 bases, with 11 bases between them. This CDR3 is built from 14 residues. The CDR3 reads CASSFWGTDQPQHF. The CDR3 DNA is TGTGCCAGCAGTTTTTGGGGTACGGATCAGCCCCAGCATTTT.

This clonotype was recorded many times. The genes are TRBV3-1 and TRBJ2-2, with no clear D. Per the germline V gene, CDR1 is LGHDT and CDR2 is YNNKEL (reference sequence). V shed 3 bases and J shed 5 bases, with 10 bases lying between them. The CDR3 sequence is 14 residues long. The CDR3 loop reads CASSHPSATGELFF. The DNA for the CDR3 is TGTGCCAGCAGCCACCCCAGCGCGACCGGGGAGCTGTTTTTT.

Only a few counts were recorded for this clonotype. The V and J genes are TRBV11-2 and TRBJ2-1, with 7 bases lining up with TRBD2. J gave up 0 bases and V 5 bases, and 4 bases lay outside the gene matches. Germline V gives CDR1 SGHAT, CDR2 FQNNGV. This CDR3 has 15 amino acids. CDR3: CASSSGVSSYNEQFF. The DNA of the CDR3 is TGTGCCAGCAGCAGCGGGGTTAGCTCCTACAATGAGCAGTTCTTC.

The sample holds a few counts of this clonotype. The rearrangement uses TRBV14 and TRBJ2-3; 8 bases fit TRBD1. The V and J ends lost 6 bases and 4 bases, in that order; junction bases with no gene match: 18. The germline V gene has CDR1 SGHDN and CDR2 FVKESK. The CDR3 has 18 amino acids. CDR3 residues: CASSHLYAGTGPPDTQYF. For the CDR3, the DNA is TGTGCCAGCAGTCATTTGTACGCCGGGACAGGCCCCCCAGATACGCAGTATTTT.

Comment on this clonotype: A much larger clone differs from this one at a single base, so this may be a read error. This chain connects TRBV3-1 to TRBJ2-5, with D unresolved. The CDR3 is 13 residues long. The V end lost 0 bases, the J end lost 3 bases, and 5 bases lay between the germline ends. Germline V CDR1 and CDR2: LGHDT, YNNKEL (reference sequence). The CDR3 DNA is TGTGCCAGCAGCCAAGAGGTAGAAGAGACCCAGTACTTC. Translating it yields CASSQEVEETQYF.

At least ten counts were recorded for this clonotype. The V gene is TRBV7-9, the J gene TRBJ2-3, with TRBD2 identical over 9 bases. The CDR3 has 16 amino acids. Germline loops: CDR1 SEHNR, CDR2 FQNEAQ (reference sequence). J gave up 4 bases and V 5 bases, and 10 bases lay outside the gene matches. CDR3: CASSPVAVAGADTQYF. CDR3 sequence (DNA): TGTGCCAGCAGCCCGGTCGCGGTAGCGGGAGCAGATACGCAGTATTTT.

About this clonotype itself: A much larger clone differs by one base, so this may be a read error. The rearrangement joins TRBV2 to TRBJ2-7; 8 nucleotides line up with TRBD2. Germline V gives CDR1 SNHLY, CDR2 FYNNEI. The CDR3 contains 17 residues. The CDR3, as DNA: TGTGCCAGCAGTGAACGCCTAGCGGGCTGGCGCTCCTACGAGCAGTGCTTC. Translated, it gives CASSERLAGWRSYEQCF.

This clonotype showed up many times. CDR3 nucleotides: TGTGCCATCAGTGGATCTCCACCCCGCACAGGAAAGAATGAGCAGTTCTTC. Translation: CAISGSPPRTGKNEQFF. This chain joins TRBV10-3 and TRBJ2-1, with D tentatively TRBD1 (5 bases). This CDR3 is built from 17 residues. Trimming took off 4 bases at V and 7 bases at J, with 23 bases between the two ends. CDR1 is ENHRY, CDR2 SYGVKD, per germline.

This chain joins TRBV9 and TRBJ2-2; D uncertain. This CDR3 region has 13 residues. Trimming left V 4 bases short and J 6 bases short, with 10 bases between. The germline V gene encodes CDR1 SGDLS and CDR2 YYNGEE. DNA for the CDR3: TGTGCCAGCAGCCCCCATACTCCCGGGGAGCTGTTTTTT. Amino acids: CASSPHTPGELFF.

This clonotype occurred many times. This CDR3 is CASSPHAGSYEQYF. DNA for the CDR3: TGTGCCAGCAGTCCCCACGCGGGGTCCTACGAGCAGTACTTC. The rearrangement links TRBV28 to TRBJ2-7, with D tentatively TRBD2 (6 bases). Germline V gene lookup returns CDR1 MDHEN and CDR2 SYDVKM. The CDR3 extends over 14 amino acids. Trimming removed 5 bases from V and 1 base from J, with 12 bases in between.

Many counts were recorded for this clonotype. CDR3 protein: CASRRDSNQPQHF. The CDR3 nucleotides read TGTGCCAGCAGAAGGGACAGCAATCAGCCCCAGCATTTT. This chain uses TRBV28 with TRBJ1-5; TRBD1 might be the D (5 bases). The CDR3 spans 13 residues. V was pared by 6 bases and J by 1 base, with 7 bases between. Germline-derived CDR1 and CDR2 are MDHEN and SYDVKM.

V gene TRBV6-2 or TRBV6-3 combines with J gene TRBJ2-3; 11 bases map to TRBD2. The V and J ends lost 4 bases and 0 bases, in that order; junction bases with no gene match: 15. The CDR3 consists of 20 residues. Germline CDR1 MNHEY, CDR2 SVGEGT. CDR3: CASSSYNLAGGTYSTDTQYF. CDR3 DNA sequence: TGTGCCAGCAGTTCGTATAATCTAGCGGGAGGTACCTATAGCACAGATACGCAGTATTTT.

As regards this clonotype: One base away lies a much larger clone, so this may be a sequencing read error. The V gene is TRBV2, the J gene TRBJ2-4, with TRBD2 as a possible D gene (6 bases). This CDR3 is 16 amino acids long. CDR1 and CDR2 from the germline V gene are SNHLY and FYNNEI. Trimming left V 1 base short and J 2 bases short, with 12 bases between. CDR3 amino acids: CASSEDEGRTKNIQYF. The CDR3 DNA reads TGTGCCAGCAGTGAAGATGAGGGGAGGACCAAAAACATTCAGTACTTC.

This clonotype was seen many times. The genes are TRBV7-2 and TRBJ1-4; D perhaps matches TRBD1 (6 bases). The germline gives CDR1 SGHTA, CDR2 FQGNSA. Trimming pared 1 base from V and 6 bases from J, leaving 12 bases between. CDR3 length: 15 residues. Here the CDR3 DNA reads TGTGCCAGCAGCTTAGTGGACAGAACCCATGAAAAACTGTTTTTT. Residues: CASSLVDRTHEKLFF. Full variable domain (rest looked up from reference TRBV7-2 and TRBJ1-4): GAGVSQSPSNKVTEKGKDVELRCDPISGHTALYWYRQSLGQGLEFLIYFQGNSAPDKSGLPSDRFSAERTGGSVSTLTIQRTQQEDSAVYLCASSLVDRTHEKLFFGSGTQLSVL.

CDR3 protein: CSVENPPVAGSSYNEQFF. In nucleotides, the CDR3 is TGCAGCGTTGAAAATCCCCCCGTGGCCGGGAGCTCCTACAATGAGCAGTTCTTC. The V call is TRBV29-1, the J call TRBJ2-1, with D possibly TRBD2 on 6 matching bases. With 2 bases removed from V and 0 bases from J, the gap between germline ends came to 20 bases. Germline CDR1 is SQVTM and CDR2 is ANQGSEA. This CDR3 has 18 amino acids.

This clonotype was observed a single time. CDR3 sequence: CASSQDVAGYGYTF. The CDR3, as DNA: TGCGCCAGCAGCCAAGACGTTGCAGGTTATGGCTACACCTTC. The rearrangement links TRBV4-3 to TRBJ1-2, with D uncertain. Germline V CDR1 and CDR2: LGHNA, YSLEER. The CDR3 is 14 residues long. V shed 0 bases and J shed 5 bases, with 10 bases lying between them.

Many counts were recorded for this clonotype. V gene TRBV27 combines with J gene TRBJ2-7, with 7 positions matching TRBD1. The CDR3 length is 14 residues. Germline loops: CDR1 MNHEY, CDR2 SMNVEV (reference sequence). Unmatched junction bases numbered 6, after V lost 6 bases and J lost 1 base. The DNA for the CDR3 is TGTGCCAGCAGCGTGAAGACAGGGTCCTACGAGCAGTACTTC. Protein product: CASSVKTGSYEQYF.

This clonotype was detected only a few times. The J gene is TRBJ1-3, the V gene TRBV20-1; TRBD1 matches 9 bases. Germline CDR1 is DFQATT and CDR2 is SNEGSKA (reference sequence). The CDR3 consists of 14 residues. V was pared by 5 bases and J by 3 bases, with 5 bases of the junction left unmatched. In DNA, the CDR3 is TGCAGTGCTTTCGACAGGGGGGTTGGAAACACCATATATTTT. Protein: CSAFDRGVGNTIYF.

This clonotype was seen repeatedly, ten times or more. Here the CDR3 reads CASSLAGALSYNEQFF. The CDR3, as DNA: TGTGCCAGCAGCTTGGCGGGAGCTTTGTCCTACAATGAGCAGTTCTTC. This chain joins TRBV7-8 and TRBJ2-1; 7 bases fit TRBD2. V dropped 3 bases and J dropped 1; count of bases not matched to a gene: 6. The CDR3 runs to 16 residues. CDR1 is SGHVS, CDR2 FQNEAQ, per germline.

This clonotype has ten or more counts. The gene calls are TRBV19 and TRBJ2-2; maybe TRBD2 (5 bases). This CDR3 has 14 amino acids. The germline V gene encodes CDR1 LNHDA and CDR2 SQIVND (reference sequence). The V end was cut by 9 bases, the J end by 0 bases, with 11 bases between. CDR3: CASVGIANTGELFF. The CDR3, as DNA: TGTGCCAGCGTCGGGATTGCGAACACCGGGGAGCTGTTTTTT.

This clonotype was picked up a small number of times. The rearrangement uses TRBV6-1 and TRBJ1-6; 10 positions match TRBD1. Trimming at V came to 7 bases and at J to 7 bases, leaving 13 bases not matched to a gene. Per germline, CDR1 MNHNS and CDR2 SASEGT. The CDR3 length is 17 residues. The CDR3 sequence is CASTSGRDRGGNSPLHF. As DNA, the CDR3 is TGTGCCAGCACATCTGGCCGGGACAGGGGCGGCAATTCACCCCTCCACTTT.

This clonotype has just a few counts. The CDR3 nucleotides read TGTGCCAGCATTGGGACAAGGGTTTTTTACGCCGCCTACGAGCAGTACTTC. It yields the protein CASIGTRVFYAAYEQYF. The chain has TRBV2 and TRBJ2-7, with D perhaps matching TRBD1 (6 bases). This CDR3 is built from 17 residues. The germline V gene has CDR1 SNHLY and CDR2 FYNNEI. Trimming left V 7 bases short and J 2 bases short, with 24 bases between.

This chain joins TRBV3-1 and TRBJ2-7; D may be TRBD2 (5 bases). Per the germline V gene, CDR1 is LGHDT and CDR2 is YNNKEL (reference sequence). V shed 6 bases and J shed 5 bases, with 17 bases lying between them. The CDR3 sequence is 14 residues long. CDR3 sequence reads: CASSFVGSFDEQYF. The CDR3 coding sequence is TGTGCCAGCAGTTTTGTTGGGAGTTTCGACGAGCAGTACTTC.

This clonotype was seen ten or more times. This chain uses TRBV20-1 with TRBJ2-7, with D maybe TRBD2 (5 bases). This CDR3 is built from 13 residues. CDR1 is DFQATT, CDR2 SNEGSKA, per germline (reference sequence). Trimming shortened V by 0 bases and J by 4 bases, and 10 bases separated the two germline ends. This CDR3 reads CSARDDWTYEQYF. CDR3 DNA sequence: TGCAGTGCTAGAGACGACTGGACTTACGAGCAGTACTTC.